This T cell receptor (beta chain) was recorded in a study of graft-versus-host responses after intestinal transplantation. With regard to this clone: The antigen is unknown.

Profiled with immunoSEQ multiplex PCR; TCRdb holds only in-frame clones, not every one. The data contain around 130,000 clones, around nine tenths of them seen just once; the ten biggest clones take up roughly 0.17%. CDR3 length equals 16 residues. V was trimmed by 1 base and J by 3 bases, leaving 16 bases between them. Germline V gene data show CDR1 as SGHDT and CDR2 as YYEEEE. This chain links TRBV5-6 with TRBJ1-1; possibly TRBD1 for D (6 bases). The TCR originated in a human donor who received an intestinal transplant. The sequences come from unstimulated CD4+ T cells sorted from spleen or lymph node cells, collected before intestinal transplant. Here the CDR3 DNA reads TGTGCCAGCAGCTTGTGGCCGGCCTCAGGGGACACTGAAGCTTTCTTT. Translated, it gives CASSLWPASGDTEAFF.